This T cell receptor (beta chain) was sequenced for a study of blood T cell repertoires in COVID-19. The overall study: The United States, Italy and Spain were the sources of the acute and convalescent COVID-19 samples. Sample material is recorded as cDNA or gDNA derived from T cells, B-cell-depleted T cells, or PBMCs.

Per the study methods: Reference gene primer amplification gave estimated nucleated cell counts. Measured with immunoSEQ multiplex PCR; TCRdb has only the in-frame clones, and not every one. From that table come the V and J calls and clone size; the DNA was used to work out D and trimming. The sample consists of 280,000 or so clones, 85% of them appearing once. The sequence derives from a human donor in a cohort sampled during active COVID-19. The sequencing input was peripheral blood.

Written as DNA, the CDR3 is TGTGCCAGCAGCTTAGAAGCCCCAGGGAACATTCAGTACTTC. This gives the protein CASSLEAPGNIQYF. The chain combines TRBV5-8 with TRBJ2-4, with TRBD1 as a possible D gene (5 bases). CDR1 and CDR2 from the germline V gene are SGHTS and YDEGEE. V was clipped by 2 bases and J by 7 bases, with 13 bases between them. The CDR3 is 14 amino acids.